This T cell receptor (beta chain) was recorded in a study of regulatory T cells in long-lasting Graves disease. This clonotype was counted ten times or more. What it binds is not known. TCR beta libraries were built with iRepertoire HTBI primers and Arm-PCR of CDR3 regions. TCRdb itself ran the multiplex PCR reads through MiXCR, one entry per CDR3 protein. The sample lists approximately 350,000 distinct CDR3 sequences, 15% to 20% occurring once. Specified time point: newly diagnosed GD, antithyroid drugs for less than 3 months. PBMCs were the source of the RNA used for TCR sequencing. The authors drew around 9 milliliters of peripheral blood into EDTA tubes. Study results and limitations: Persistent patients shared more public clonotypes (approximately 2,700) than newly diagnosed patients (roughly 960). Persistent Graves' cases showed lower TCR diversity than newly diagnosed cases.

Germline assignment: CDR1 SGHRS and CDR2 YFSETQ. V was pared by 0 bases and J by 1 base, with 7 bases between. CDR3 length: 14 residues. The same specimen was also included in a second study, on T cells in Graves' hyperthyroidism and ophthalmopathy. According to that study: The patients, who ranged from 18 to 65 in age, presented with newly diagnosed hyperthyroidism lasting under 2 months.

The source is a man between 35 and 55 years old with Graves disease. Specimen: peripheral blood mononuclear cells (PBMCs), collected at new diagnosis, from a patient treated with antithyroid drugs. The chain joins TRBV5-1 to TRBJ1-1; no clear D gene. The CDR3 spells CASSLVRGNTEAFF. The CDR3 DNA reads TGCGCCAGCAGCTTGGTGCGAGGGAACACTGAAGCTTTCTTT.